The 27 T cell receptor beta chains given below trace back to one sample, sequenced in a study of cytomegalovirus exposure and HLA in healthy donors. The PCR employed 60 Vbeta primers together with 13 Jbeta primers. Sequenced by immunoSEQ multiplex PCR; TCRdb stores in-frame clones only, minus some. This repertoire shows about 170,000 clones, approximately 76% found once; its top ten account for 5.4%. Sequencing was done on a sample of PBMCs. The receptors derive from a woman between 18 and 29 years old in good health and CMV-seropositive.

The rearrangement uses TRBV5-4 and TRBJ1-2; tentatively, D is TRBD1 (5 bases). Trimming took off 3 bases at V and 5 bases at J, with 17 bases between the two ends. Germline V CDR1 and CDR2: SGHNT, YYREEE (reference sequence). The CDR3 sequence is 15 residues long. The CDR3 reads CASSSQVSVEYGYTF. As DNA, the CDR3 is TGTGCCAGCAGCTCACAGGTTTCAGTAGAGTATGGCTACACCTTC. Together with reference TRBV5-4 and TRBJ1-2, the CDR3 gives the full variable domain: ETGVTQSPTHLIKTRGQQVTLRCSSQSGHNTVSWYQQALGQGPQFIFQYYREEENGRGNFPPRFSGLQFPNYSSELNVNALELDDSALYLCASSSQVSVEYGYTFGSGTRLTVV.

This chain joins TRBV30 and TRBJ2-2; no clear D. V was pared by 8 bases and J by 0 bases, with 22 bases between. This CDR3 is built from 17 residues. Germline V gene sequence: CDR1 GTSNPN, CDR2 SVGIG (reference sequence). In DNA form, the CDR3 reads TGTGCCACCCACGGCGTCCGCAGGTTCGCGAACACCGGGGAGCTGTTTTTT. Protein product: CATHGVRRFANTGELFF.

V usage is TRBV6-5 and J usage is TRBJ1-2; 7 bases are shared with TRBD1. The CDR3 length is 13 residues. CDR1 is MNHEY and CDR2 is SVGAGI in the germline V gene. J was trimmed by 4 bases and V by 7 bases; bases with no gene match: 6. Here the CDR3 DNA reads TGTGCCAGCACGAGACAGGGTGGCTATGGCTACACCTTC. Translated: CASTRQGGYGYTF.

The chain employs TRBV19 and TRBJ1-2, with D perhaps TRBD1 (6 bases). Germline V CDR1 and CDR2: LNHDA, SQIVND (reference sequence). This CDR3 has 15 residues. The V and J ends lost 5 bases and 0 bases respectively, with 13 bases between them. The CDR3 region is CASSSPGTTNYGYTF. The CDR3 nucleotides read TGTGCCAGTAGTTCCCCAGGGACAACTAACTATGGCTACACCTTC.

V usage is TRBV6-1 and J usage is TRBJ1-2; tentative D call: TRBD1 (6 bases). The CDR3 spans 13 residues. Germline CDR1 is MNHNS and CDR2 is SASEGT. The germline V and J ends were trimmed by 6 bases and 6 bases, with 14 bases remaining between them. The CDR3 is CASSPGAEDGYTF. CDR3 in DNA: TGTGCCAGCAGCCCAGGGGCAGAGGATGGCTACACCTTC.

The V call is TRBV28, the J call TRBJ1-2, with D hard to call. This CDR3 has 12 residues. Trimming stripped 3 bases from V and 8 bases from J, with 10 bases between. Germline CDR1 MDHEN, CDR2 SYDVKM. For the CDR3, the DNA is TGTGCCAGCAGTTTTGGGTCGGGGGGCTACACCTTC. Protein product: CASSFGSGGYTF.

The rearrangement uses TRBV29-1 and TRBJ2-5; D is unclear. Looked up from germline, CDR1 is SQVTM and CDR2 is ANQGSEA. The CDR3 loop spans 11 amino acids. V was pared by 4 bases and J by 3 bases, with 6 bases between. CDR3 amino acids: CSVGAKETQYF. The CDR3, as DNA: TGCAGCGTTGGAGCCAAAGAGACCCAGTACTTC.

This clone has only one observation. V and J are TRBV11-2 and TRBJ2-3; D remains unclear. The ends were cut back, 5 bases at V and 2 bases at J, with 14 bases in the middle. The CDR3 totals 15 residues. Germline V gives CDR1 SGHAT, CDR2 FQNNGV. In DNA form, the CDR3 reads TGTGCCAGCAGCCTTGGAGTCCTGAACACAGATACGCAGTATTTT. Its translation is CASSLGVLNTDTQYF.

The chain uses TRBV12-5 and TRBJ1-6; the match to TRBD1 covers 10 bases. This CDR3 is built from 16 residues. V shed 5 bases and J 5 bases; nucleotides not matched to a gene: 6. Germline V gene data show CDR1 as LGHNT and CDR2 as FRNRAP. The CDR3 DNA reads TGTGCTAGTGGTCCCCGGGACAGGGGAAATAATTCACCCCTCCACTTT. Amino acid sequence: CASGPRDRGNNSPLHF.

The gene calls are TRBV7-2 and TRBJ2-3, with 12 bases that match TRBD2. V was pared by 7 bases and J by 3 bases, with 5 bases of the junction left unmatched. The germline V gene encodes CDR1 SGHTA and CDR2 FQGNSA. The CDR3 spans 15 residues. CDR3 protein: CASTSSGGDTDTQYF. CDR3 DNA: TGTGCCAGCACCTCTAGCGGGGGGGATACAGATACGCAGTATTTT.

This sequence joins TRBV6-6 and TRBJ1-1; 9 bases line up with TRBD1. The CDR3 runs to 13 residues. The germline gives CDR1 MNHNY, CDR2 SVGAGI (reference sequence). J was trimmed by 6 bases and V by 5 bases; bases with no gene match: 4. CDR3 DNA sequence: TGTGCCAGCAGTACGGGACAGGGAGCTGAAGCTTTCTTT. It codes for CASSTGQGAEAFF.

The V and J genes are TRBV7-9 and TRBJ2-5, with TRBD2 matching over 10 bases. Germline V lookup: CDR1 SEHNR, CDR2 FQNEAQ (reference sequence). The CDR3 totals 16 residues. Trimming at V came to 4 bases and at J to 7 bases, leaving 12 bases not matched to a gene. CDR3 residues: CASSWDGLAVYRTQYF. CDR3 sequence (DNA): TGTGCCAGCAGCTGGGATGGACTAGCGGTTTATCGGACCCAGTACTTC.

The rearrangement joins TRBV18 to TRBJ1-2, with D maybe TRBD1 (5 bases). Trimming removed 5 bases at V and 8 bases at J, with 27 bases between. Germline V gene sequence: CDR1 KGHSH, CDR2 LQKENI. This CDR3 contains 17 residues. CDR3 protein: CASSNQAPEWQGGGYTF. CDR3 nucleotides: TGTGCCAGCTCAAACCAGGCGCCGGAGTGGCAGGGAGGCGGCTACACCTTC.

J is TRBJ2-4 and V is TRBV6-1; the match to TRBD2 covers 13 bases. The ends lost 4 bases at V and 8 bases at J; junction bases unmatched: 5. This CDR3 contains 15 residues. CDR1 is MNHNS and CDR2 is SASEGT in the germline V gene. CDR3 sequence (DNA): TGTGCCAGCAGTGGTACTAGCGGGGGGGCCTACATTCAGTACTTC. It specifies CASSGTSGGAYIQYF.

CDR3 region: CASSLETGTGDSYGYTF. CDR3 sequence (DNA): TGTGCCAGCAGTTTAGAAACCGGGACAGGGGACAGCTATGGCTACACCTTC. This chain links TRBV28 with TRBJ1-2; 10 bases fit TRBD1. Trimming cost V 2 bases and J 4 bases; bases outside gene matches: 10. The CDR3 spans 17 residues. Germline CDR1 MDHEN, CDR2 SYDVKM.

The chain has TRBV6-6 and TRBJ1-5; D may be TRBD1 (6 bases). CDR3 size: 16 residues. Trimming took 4 bases from V and 0 from J, leaving 13 bases between them. Germline V gives CDR1 MNHNY, CDR2 SVGAGI (reference sequence). The DNA of the CDR3 is TGTGCCAGCAGTTTCCAAACAGGGTTTAGCAATCAGCCCCAGCATTTT. Translation: CASSFQTGFSNQPQHF.

V gene TRBV19 combines with J gene TRBJ2-7; D call uncertain. Germline values: CDR1 LNHDA, CDR2 SQIVND (reference sequence). V lost 2 bases to trimming and J lost 1 base, with 12 bases between them. This CDR3 contains 15 residues. The CDR3 loop is CASSISAEWSYEQYF. The DNA of the CDR3 is TGTGCCAGTAGTATATCGGCGGAGTGGTCCTACGAGCAGTACTTC. The variable domain in full, with the rest retrieved from reference TRBV19 and TRBJ2-7, is DGGITQSPKYLFRKEGQNVTLSCEQNLNHDAMYWYRQDPGQGLRLIYYSQIVNDFQKGDIAEGYSVSREKKESFPLTVTSAQKNPTAFYLCASSISAEWSYEQYFGPGTRLTVT.

This clone was seen more than once but under ten times. Other DNA sequences in this sample translate to the same CDR3. The rearrangement links TRBV4-3 to TRBJ2-5; TRBD1 is a possible D gene (6 bases). The V gene's germline CDR1 is LGHNA and CDR2 YSLEER. Trimming stripped 0 bases from V and 5 bases from J, with 10 bases between. The CDR3 has 14 residues. The CDR3 DNA reads as TGCGCCAGCAGCCAAGATACAGGGTTGGAGACCCAGTACTTC. Amino acids: CASSQDTGLETQYF.

J is TRBJ2-2 and V is TRBV30, with D possibly matching TRBD2 (5 bases). V was shortened by 3 bases and J by 4 bases, with 6 bases between the two germline ends. The CDR3 totals 12 residues. Germline V gene lookup returns CDR1 GTSNPN and CDR2 SVGIG (reference sequence). CDR3 bases: TGTGCCTGGAGGGGAGCCACCGGGGAGCTGTTTTTT. The encoded protein is CAWRGATGELFF.

The chain couples TRBV19 to TRBJ2-5; D unclear. V lost 0 bases and J lost 2, with 13 bases in between. The CDR3 contains 16 residues. CDR1 and CDR2 (germline): LNHDA, SQIVND (reference sequence). CDR3 in DNA: TGTGCCAGTAGTATAGATCTGGGCGCCCCACAAGAGACCCAGTACTTC. Translating it yields CASSIDLGAPQETQYF.

The chain employs TRBV5-1 and TRBJ1-4, with D possibly being TRBD1 (5 bases). Between the trimmed V and J ends, which lost 4 bases and 8 bases, there was a span of 15 bases. The germline V gene encodes CDR1 SGHRS and CDR2 YFSETQ. CDR3 size: 14 residues. CDR3 sequence reads: CASSTGGVDEKLFF. The CDR3 DNA reads as TGCGCCAGCAGCACCGGGGGTGTGGACGAAAAACTGTTTTTT. The full variable domain, in which reference TRBV5-1 and TRBJ1-4 provide the parts outside the CDR3, is KAGVTQTPRYLIKTRGQQVTLSCSPISGHRSVSWYQQTPGQGLQFLFEYFSETQRNKGNFPGRFSGRQFSNSRSEMNVSTLELGDSALYLCASSTGGVDEKLFFGSGTQLSVL.

The V call is TRBV5-1, the J call TRBJ2-7, with D perhaps TRBD1 (5 bases). Germline assignment: CDR1 SGHRS and CDR2 YFSETQ. The germline V and J ends were trimmed by 0 bases and 2 bases, with 12 bases remaining between them. The CDR3 loop spans 15 amino acids. DNA of the CDR3: TGCGCCAGCAGCTTGGGACAGAGTGGAGCCTACGAGCAGTACTTC. Protein sequence: CASSLGQSGAYEQYF.

CDR3 in DNA: TGTGCCAGCAGCTTCAGCATATTACAGACCGTTACCGGGGAGCTGTTTTTT. Translated, it gives CASSFSILQTVTGELFF. The chain employs TRBV5-4 and TRBJ2-2; D not resolved. This CDR3 region has 17 residues. In germline, CDR1 is SGHNT, CDR2 YYREEE (reference sequence). V was cut by 2 bases and J by 5 bases, with 19 bases left in between.

The V gene is TRBV5-1, the J gene TRBJ1-2, with a weak D call TRBD1 (5 bases). Germline V gene sequence: CDR1 SGHRS, CDR2 YFSETQ. V dropped 3 bases and J dropped 8 bases, with 20 bases sitting between them. The CDR3 runs 15 residues. The CDR3 here is CASSYDVTDDDGYTF. The CDR3 nucleotides are TGCGCCAGCAGCTACGATGTGACAGACGACGACGGCTACACCTTC.

The chain carries TRBV7-9 and TRBJ2-5, with 13 bases lining up with TRBD2. The V and J ends lost 4 bases and 5 bases, in that order; junction bases with no gene match: 7. Germline V gives CDR1 SEHNR, CDR2 FQNEAQ (reference sequence). This CDR3 region has 16 residues. In nucleotides, the CDR3 is TGTGCCAGCAGCTCCGGGACTAGCGGGGTTTACGAGACCCAGTACTTC. It encodes CASSSGTSGVYETQYF.

The chain uses TRBV19 and TRBJ1-5; D ambiguous. Germline CDR1 is LNHDA and CDR2 is SQIVND (reference sequence). Between the trimmed V and J ends, which lost 3 bases and 0 bases, there was a span of 12 bases. CDR3 length equals 16 residues. CDR3 coding DNA: TGTGCCAGTAGTATCGGTGTGGTAGCTAGCAATCAGCCCCAGCATTTT. It yields the protein CASSIGVVASNQPQHF.

The J gene is TRBJ1-4, the V gene TRBV7-9; D gene ambiguous. Trimming pared 5 bases from V and 4 bases from J, leaving 14 bases between. In germline, CDR1 is SEHNR, CDR2 FQNEAQ (reference sequence). The CDR3 consists of 15 residues. CDR3 region: CASSGNREFNEKLFF. The CDR3 DNA reads as TGTGCCAGCAGCGGAAACAGAGAGTTTAATGAAAAACTGTTTTTT.